This T cell receptor beta chain was sequenced for a study of cytomegalovirus exposure and HLA in healthy donors. Findings of the study overall: Cytomegalovirus-associated status was assigned to approximately 160 TCR beta chains. Earlier analysis found most TCR beta V segments productive about 90% or about 30% of the time.

V shed 3 bases, J shed 0 bases, and the junction held 7 bases outside the gene matches. This CDR3 region has 18 residues. From germline, CDR1 is SGHNT and CDR2 YYREEE (reference sequence). As regards this clone: Its target is not known.

This PCR relied on a set of 60 Vbeta primers and 13 Jbeta primers. Some clones are missing from TCRdb's copy, which holds only in-frame ones; the method was immunoSEQ multiplex PCR. The table records some 130,000 clones, about three quarters of them present only once. The sequenced material came from PBMCs. The receptor was isolated from a man aged 50 or older in good health and CMV-seropositive. The chain is built from TRBV5-4 and TRBJ2-1, with 12 bases identical to TRBD2. CDR3 DNA: TGTGCCAGCAGCTATCCTAGCGGGAGGGCCGGCTCCTACAATGAGCAGTTCTTC. It is translated as CASSYPSGRAGSYNEQFF.